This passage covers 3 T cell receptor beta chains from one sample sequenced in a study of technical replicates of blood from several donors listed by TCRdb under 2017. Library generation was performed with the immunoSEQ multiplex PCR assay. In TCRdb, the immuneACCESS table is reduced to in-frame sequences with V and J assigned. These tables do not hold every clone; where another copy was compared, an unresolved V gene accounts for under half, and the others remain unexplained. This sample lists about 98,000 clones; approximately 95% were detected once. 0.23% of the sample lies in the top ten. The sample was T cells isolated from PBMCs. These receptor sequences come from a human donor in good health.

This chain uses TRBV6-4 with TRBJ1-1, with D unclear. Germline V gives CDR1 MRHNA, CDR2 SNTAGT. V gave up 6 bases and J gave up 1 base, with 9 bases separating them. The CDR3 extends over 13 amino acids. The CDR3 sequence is CASRNPGNTEAFF. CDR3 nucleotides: TGTGCCAGCAGGAATCCCGGGAACACTGAAGCTTTCTTT.

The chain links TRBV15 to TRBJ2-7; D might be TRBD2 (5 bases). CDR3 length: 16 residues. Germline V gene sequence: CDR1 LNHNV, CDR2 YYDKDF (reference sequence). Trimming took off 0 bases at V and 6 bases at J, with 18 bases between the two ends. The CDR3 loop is CATSRDLPKTRSEQYF. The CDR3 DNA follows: TGTGCCACCAGCAGAGATCTCCCCAAAACTAGATCCGAGCAGTACTTC.

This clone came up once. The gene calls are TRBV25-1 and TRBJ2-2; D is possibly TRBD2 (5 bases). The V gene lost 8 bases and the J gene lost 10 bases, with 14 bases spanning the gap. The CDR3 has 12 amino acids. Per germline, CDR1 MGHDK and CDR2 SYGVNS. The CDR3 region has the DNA TGTGCCAGCTCCGGAGGAAATGAGGAGCTGTTTTTT. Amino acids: CASSGGNEELFF.